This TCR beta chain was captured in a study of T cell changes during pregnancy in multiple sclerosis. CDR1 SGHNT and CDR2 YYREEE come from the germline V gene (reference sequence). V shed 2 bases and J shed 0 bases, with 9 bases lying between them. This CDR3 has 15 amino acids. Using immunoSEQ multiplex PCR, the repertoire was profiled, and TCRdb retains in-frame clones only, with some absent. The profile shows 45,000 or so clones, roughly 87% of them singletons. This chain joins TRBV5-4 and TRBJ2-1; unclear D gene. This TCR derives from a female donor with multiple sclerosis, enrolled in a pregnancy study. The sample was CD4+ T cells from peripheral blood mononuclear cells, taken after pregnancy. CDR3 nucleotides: TGTGCCAGCAGCTTTAGCAAGAGCTCCTACAATGAGCAGTTCTTC. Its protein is CASSFSKSSYNEQFF.